This T cell receptor (beta chain) comes out of a study of shared clonotypes between healthy human individuals. Study-level points and caveats: Some clonotypes were shared by all four sorted-subset donors, while others were not shared. The non-shared ones had lower generation probabilities than the shared ones.

Clones were sequenced by immunoSEQ multiplex PCR, and TCRdb holds only the in-frame ones, with some missing. The sample lists 2 million to 2.5 million clones; under 97% were seen once. Points on this clone: Its antigen is not identified.

Per the germline V gene, CDR1 is MNHNS and CDR2 is SASEGT. With 7 bases clipped from V and 5 bases from J, the junction kept 6 bases outside the gene matches. The CDR3 runs 14 residues. The receptor's source is a man between 18 and 29 years old in good health. V gene TRBV6-1 combines with J gene TRBJ1-4; the match to TRBD1 covers 8 bases. The sample consisted of naive CD4+ T cells sorted from blood. Subset described: CD45RA+ positively selected. CDR3 region: CASTIQGGNEKLFF. The CDR3 bases are TGTGCCAGCACCATACAGGGGGGAAATGAAAAACTGTTTTTT.